This T cell receptor (beta chain) comes out of a study of preoperative IRX-2 immunotherapy in early breast cancer. Assay: immunoSEQ multiplex PCR; the TCRdb copy retains only in-frame clones and omits some. This table holds 35,000 to 40,000 clones, roughly four fifths found once. The CDR3 runs 15 residues. Trimming cost V 6 bases and J 1 base, with 15 bases left between them. The treatment is: preoperative locoregional IRX-2 cytokine immunotherapy. The source material was lymph node tissue, sampled after IRX-2 immunotherapy. The chain has TRBV23-1 and TRBJ1-1; D uncertain. TRBV23-1 is filed as an ORF, its function uncertain. This TCR came from a human donor with breast cancer. This CDR3 reads CASSQSLRRNTEAFF. The CDR3 DNA reads TGCGCCAGCAGCCAGAGCCTACGGAGGAACACTGAAGCTTTCTTT.